This T cell receptor beta chain originates from a study of blood T cell repertoires in COVID-19. Whole-study context: Sites in the United States, Italy and Spain provided acute and convalescent COVID-19 samples.

Clones were read by immunoSEQ multiplex PCR, and TCRdb kept only the in-frame ones, dropping some. This sample yields more than 150,000 clones, of which approximately 87% are seen a single time; 2% to 3% belongs to the top ten. V gave up 4 bases and J gave up 0 bases, with 14 bases separating them. The length of the CDR3 is 15 residues. In germline, CDR1 is SGDLS, CDR2 YYNGEE. Sequencing input: peripheral blood. This chain joins TRBV9 and TRBJ2-7, with D possibly being TRBD1 (5 bases). The receptor comes from a man in his forties or fifties with active or convalescent COVID-19. The CDR3 bases are TGTGCCAGCAGCCCACGACAGACGAGCTCCTACGAGCAGTACTTC. Residues: CASSPRQTSSYEQYF.